This entry lists 5 T cell receptor beta chains sequenced from one sample in a study of CD8 T cells in ankylosing spondylitis. TCRdb re-called the 5' RACE reads through MiXCR, storing one row per CDR3 protein. The sample carries about 340,000 distinct CDR3 sequences, 20% to 25% recorded once. Sequenced sample: blood, either unsorted or a sorted T cell fraction (not recorded which). The receptors here all came from a male donor with ankylosing spondylitis or in good health (not recorded which).

This clonotype was recorded at least ten times. The junction departs from germline at one end; a sequencing error may be responsible. The V and J genes are TRBV12-3 or TRBV12-4 and TRBJ1-2; D uncertain. CDR3 length: 11 residues. CDR3 in amino acids: CASSTGYGYTF. The CDR3 coding sequence is TGCGCCAGCAGCACGGGTTATGGCTACACCTTC.

The gene calls are TRBV3-1 and TRBJ2-5, with D maybe TRBD2 (6 bases). Trimming cost V 4 bases and J 1 base, with 19 bases left between them. The CDR3 consists of 17 residues. The germline V gene encodes CDR1 LGHDT and CDR2 YNNKEL (reference sequence). CDR3 protein: CASSLPAGRRIQETQYF. CDR3 DNA sequence: TGTGCCAGCAGCCTCCCAGCGGGTAGGCGGATCCAAGAGACCCAGTACTTC.

The chain carries TRBV28 and TRBJ2-7; tentative D call: TRBD2 (5 bases). Trimming removed 1 base at V and 2 bases at J, with 18 bases between. In germline, CDR1 is MDHEN, CDR2 SYDVKM. The CDR3 is made up of 17 amino acids. CDR3 DNA sequence: TGTGCCAGCAGTTTATCGGCGAACCGGGAAATCACCTACGAGCAGTACTTC. Translation: CASSLSANREITYEQYF.

This chain links TRBV9 with TRBJ2-7; D call uncertain. This CDR3 comprises 15 residues. Germline CDR1 reads SGDLS; CDR2 reads YYNGEE. V lost 0 bases and J 0 bases, leaving 10 bases between the germline ends. In DNA, the CDR3 is TGTGCCAGCAGCGTAGATTACATTACCTCCTACGAGCAGTACTTC. Protein sequence: CASSVDYITSYEQYF.

The chain joins TRBV10-2 to TRBJ2-7; 7 nucleotides agree with TRBD1. This CDR3 has 13 amino acids. V shed 1 base, J shed 6 bases, and the junction held 3 bases outside the gene matches. Germline V gene lookup returns CDR1 WSHSY and CDR2 SAAADI. The CDR3 loop reads CASSEWGQPEQYF. DNA for the CDR3: TGCGCCAGCAGTGAGTGGGGACAGCCCGAGCAGTACTTC.